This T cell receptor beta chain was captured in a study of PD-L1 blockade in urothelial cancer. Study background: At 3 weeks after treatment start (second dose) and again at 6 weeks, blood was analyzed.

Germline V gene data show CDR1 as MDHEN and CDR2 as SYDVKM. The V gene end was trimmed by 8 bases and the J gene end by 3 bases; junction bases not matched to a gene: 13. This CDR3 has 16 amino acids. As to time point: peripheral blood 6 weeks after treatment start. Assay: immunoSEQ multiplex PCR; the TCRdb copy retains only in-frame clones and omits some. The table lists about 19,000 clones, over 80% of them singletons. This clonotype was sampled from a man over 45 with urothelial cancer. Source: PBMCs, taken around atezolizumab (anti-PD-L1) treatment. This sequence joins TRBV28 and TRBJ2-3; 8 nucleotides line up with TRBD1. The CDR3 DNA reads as TGTGCCAGCGCTTTGGCCCGGACAGGGAGAACAGATACGCAGTATTTT. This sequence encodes CASALARTGRTDTQYF.